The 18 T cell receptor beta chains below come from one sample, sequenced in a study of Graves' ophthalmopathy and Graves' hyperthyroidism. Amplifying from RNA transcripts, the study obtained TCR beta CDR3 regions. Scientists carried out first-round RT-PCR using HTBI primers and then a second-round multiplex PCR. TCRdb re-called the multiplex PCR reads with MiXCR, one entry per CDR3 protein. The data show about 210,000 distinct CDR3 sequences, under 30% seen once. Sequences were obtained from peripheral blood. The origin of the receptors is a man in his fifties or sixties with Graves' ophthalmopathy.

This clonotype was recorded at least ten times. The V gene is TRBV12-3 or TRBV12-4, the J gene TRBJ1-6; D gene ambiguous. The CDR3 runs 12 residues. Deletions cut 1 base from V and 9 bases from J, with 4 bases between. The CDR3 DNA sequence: TGTGCCAGCAGTTTAGGGGGTTCACCCCTCCACTTT. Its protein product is CASSLGGSPLHF.

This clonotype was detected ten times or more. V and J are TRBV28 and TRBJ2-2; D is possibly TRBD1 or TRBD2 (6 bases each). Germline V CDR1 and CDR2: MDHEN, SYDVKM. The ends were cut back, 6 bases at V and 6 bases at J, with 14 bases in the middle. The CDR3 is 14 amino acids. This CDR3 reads CASRPWGASGELFF. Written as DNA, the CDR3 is TGTGCCAGCAGACCTTGGGGGGCCTCCGGGGAGCTGTTTTTT.

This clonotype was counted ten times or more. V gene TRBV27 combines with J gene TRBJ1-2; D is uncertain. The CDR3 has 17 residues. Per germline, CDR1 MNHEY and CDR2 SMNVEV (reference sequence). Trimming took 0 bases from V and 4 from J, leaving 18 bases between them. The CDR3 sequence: CASSLSNPRASTYGYTF. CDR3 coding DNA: TGTGCCAGCAGTTTATCCAACCCCCGGGCTTCCACCTATGGCTACACCTTC.

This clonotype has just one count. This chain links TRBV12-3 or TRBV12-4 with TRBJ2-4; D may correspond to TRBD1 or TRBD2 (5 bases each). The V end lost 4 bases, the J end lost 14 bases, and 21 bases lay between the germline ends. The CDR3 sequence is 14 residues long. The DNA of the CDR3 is TGTGCCAGCAGTTCCGGGACCAACCTCGAAATGAAGTACTTC. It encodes CASSSGTNLEMKYF.

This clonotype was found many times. Here the CDR3 reads CATVSGGANTGELFF. The CDR3 bases are TGTGCCACCGTTTCGGGAGGGGCGAACACCGGGGAGCTGTTTTTT. This chain uses TRBV19 with TRBJ2-2; 8 nucleotides align to TRBD2. Germline V CDR1 and CDR2: LNHDA, SQIVND (reference sequence). This CDR3 region has 15 residues. Unmatched junction bases numbered 7, after V lost 10 bases and J lost 0 bases.

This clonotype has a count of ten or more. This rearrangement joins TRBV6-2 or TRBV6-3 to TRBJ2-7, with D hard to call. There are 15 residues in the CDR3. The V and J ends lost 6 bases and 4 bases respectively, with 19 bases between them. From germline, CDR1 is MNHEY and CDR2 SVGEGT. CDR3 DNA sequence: TGTGCCAGCAGCGGTATATACCAATTTCCTTACGAGCAGTACTTC. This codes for CASSGIYQFPYEQYF.

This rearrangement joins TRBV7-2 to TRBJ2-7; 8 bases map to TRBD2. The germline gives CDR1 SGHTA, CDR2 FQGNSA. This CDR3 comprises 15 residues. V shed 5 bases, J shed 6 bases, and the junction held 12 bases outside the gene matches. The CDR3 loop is CASSPRAGVPGEQYF. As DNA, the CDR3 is TGTGCCAGCAGCCCTAGAGCGGGAGTTCCGGGCGAGCAGTACTTC. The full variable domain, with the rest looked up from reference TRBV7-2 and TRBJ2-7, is GAGVSQSPSNKVTEKGKDVELRCDPISGHTALYWYRQSLGQGLEFLIYFQGNSAPDKSGLPSDRFSAERTGGSVSTLTIQRTQQEDSAVYLCASSPRAGVPGEQYFGPGTRLTVT.

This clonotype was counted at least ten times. CDR3 sequence: CASSFPSAQPQHF. The DNA of the CDR3 is TGTGCCAGCAGTTTCCCCTCCGCCCAGCCCCAGCATTTT. V and J are TRBV28 and TRBJ1-5; the D is unclear. V shed 3 bases and J shed 7 bases, with 10 bases lying between them. This CDR3 region has 13 residues. Per the germline V gene, CDR1 is MDHEN and CDR2 is SYDVKM.

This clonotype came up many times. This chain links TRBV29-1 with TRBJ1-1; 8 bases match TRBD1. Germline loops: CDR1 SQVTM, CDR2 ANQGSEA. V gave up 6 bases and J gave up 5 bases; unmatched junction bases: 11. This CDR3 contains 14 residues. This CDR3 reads CSVLPGQGGTEAFF. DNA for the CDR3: TGCAGCGTACTTCCCGGACAGGGAGGGACTGAAGCTTTCTTT.

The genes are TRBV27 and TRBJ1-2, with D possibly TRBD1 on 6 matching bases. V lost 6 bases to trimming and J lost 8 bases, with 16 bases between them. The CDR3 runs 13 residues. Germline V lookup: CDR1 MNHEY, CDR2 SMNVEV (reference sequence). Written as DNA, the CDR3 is TGTGCCAGCAGCCTAGGGGGGGCCAGGGGCTACACCTTC. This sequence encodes CASSLGGARGYTF.

CDR3 loop: CASRVGGSGIYEQYF. CDR3 nucleotides: TGTGCCAGCAGGGTAGGGGGCAGCGGCATCTACGAGCAGTACTTC. V gene TRBV2 combines with J gene TRBJ2-7; TRBD1 agrees at 7 bases. Germline V gives CDR1 SNHLY, CDR2 FYNNEI. This CDR3 is 15 amino acids long. The V gene end was trimmed by 6 bases and the J gene end by 3 bases; junction bases not matched to a gene: 11. Looking up the rest from reference TRBV2 and TRBJ2-7 gives the full variable domain: EPEVTQTPSHQVTQMGQEVILRCVPISNHLYFYWYRQILGQKVEFLVSFYNNEISEKSEIFDDQFSVERPDGSNFTLKIRSTKLEDSAMYFCASRVGGSGIYEQYFGPGTRLTVT.

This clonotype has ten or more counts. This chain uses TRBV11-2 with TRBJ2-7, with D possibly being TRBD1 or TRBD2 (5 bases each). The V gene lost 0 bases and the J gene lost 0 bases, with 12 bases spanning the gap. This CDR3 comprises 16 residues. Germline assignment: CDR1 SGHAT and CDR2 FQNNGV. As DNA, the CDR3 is TGTGCCAGCAGCTTAGATCTGGGACCCCCCTCCTACGAGCAGTACTTC. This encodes CASSLDLGPPSYEQYF.

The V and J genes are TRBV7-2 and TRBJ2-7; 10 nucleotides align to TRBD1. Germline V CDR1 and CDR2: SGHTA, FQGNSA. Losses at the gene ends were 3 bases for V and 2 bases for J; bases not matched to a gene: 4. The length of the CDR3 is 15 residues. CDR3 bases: TGTGCCAGCAGCTTTGGACAGGGGGGAACCTACGAGCAGTACTTC. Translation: CASSFGQGGTYEQYF.

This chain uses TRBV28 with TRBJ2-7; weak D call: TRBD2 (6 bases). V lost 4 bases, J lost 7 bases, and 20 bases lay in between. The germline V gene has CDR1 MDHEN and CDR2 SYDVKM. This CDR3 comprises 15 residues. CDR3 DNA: TGTGCCAGCAGTTCGACGGGACTCAGGAGGTTAGAGCAGTACTTC. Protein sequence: CASSSTGLRRLEQYF.

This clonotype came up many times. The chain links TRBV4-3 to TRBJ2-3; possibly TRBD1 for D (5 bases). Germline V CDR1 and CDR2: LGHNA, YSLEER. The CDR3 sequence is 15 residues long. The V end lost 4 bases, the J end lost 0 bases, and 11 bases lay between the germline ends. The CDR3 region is CASSPRTTSTDTQYF. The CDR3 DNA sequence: TGCGCCAGCAGCCCGAGGACAACCAGCACAGATACGCAGTATTTT.

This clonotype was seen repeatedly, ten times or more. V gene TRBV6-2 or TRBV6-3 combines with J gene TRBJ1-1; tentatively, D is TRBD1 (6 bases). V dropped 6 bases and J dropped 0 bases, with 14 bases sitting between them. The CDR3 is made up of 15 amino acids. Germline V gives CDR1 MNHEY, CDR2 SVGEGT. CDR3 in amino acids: CASRPRTALNTEAFF. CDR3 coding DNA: TGTGCCAGCAGACCTCGGACAGCTTTGAACACTGAAGCTTTCTTT.

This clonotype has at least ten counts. DNA of the CDR3: TGTGCCAGCAGTGAAGTTGGGGGGCCCTATGGCTACACCTTC. It translates to CASSEVGGPYGYTF. The chain is built from TRBV6-1 and TRBJ1-2; possibly TRBD1 for D (6 bases). This CDR3 comprises 14 residues. The germline V gene encodes CDR1 MNHNS and CDR2 SASEGT. V lost 1 base, J lost 4 bases, and 10 bases lay in between.

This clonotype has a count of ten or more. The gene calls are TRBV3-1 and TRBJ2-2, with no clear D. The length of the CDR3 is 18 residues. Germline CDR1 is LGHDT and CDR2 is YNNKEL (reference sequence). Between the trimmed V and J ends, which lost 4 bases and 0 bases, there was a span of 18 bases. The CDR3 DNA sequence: TGTGCCAGCAGCCTTTCCCTTCCGACACCGGCGAACACCGGGGAGCTGTTTTTT. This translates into CASSLSLPTPANTGELFF.